The present entry profiles one TCR beta chain with its context. The sample comes from a study of monozygotic twins with inflammatory bowel disease. No sorting of T cells preceded isolation of total RNA from whole blood. From the 5' RACE reads, TCRdb lists one entry per CDR3 protein and no DNA. In total, the table holds fewer than 400,000 distinct CDR3 sequences. Germline CDR1 is MGHDK and CDR2 is SYGVNS. The CDR3 is 15 amino acids. Sequencing was done on a sample of blood. The source is a human donor with ulcerative colitis or Crohn's disease, or a healthy co-twin of an affected twin (not recorded which). V gene TRBV25-1 combines with J gene TRBJ2-2; TCRdb indicates TRBD1, and absent DNA this call remains unverified. The CDR3 loop is CASSLGRGITGELFF. The full variable domain, completed using reference TRBV25-1 and TRBJ2-2, is EADIYQTPRYLVIGTGKKITLECSQTMGHDKMYWYQQDPGMELHLIHYSYGVNSTEKGDLSSESTVSRIRTEHFPLTLESARPSHTSQYLCASSLGRGITGELFFGEGSRLTVL.